These 10 T cell receptor beta chains originate from one sample sequenced in a study of control samples from healthy donors and cancer patients (dated by TCRdb to about 2020). Library preparation was by the immunoSEQ multiplex PCR assay. Held by TCRdb, this immuneACCESS table contains in-frame sequences only and omits some clones. Under half of the omission traces to an unresolved V gene where checked; the cause of the rest is unknown. This sample's records show some 180,000 clones. The top ten constitute 2% to 2.5% of the sample. The sequenced material came from blood. The receptors were gathered from a woman aged 25-40 years in good health.

The genes are TRBV19 and TRBJ2-4; a weak D match, TRBD1 (6 bases). Per germline, CDR1 LNHDA and CDR2 SQIVND (reference sequence). This CDR3 contains 16 residues. V shed 4 bases and J shed 2 bases, with 15 bases lying between them. The CDR3 nucleotides read TGTGCCAGTAGTACTGGACAGACAACTACCAAAAACATTCAGTACTTC. Its translation: CASSTGQTTTKNIQYF.

Written as DNA, the CDR3 is TGTGCCAGCTCACAGAGACAGTTTTGGGGGTCGGCTTTCTTT. Its translation: CASSQRQFWGSAFF. V is TRBV18 and J is TRBJ1-1; weak D call: TRBD1 (5 bases). Trimming stripped 4 bases from V and 11 bases from J, with 20 bases between. CDR1 and CDR2 from the germline V gene are KGHSH and LQKENI. The CDR3 is 14 amino acids. Full variable domain (outside the CDR3, taken from reference TRBV18 and TRBJ1-1): NAGVMQNPRHLVRRRGQEARLRCSPMKGHSHVYWYRQLPEEGLKFMVYLQKENIIDESGMPKERFSAEFPKEGPSILRIQQVVRGDSAAYFCASSQRQFWGSAFFGQGTRLTVV.

The V gene is TRBV7-6, the J gene TRBJ2-3, with 7 bases aligning to TRBD1. J gave up 2 bases and V 4 bases, and 24 bases lay outside the gene matches. The length of the CDR3 is 21 residues. Germline V CDR1 and CDR2: SGHVS, FNYEAQ. CDR3 nucleotides: TGTGCCAGCAGCTCAGCCACAGGGGATTATTACGGGTACTCCCCCACAGATACGCAGTATTTT. Protein sequence: CASSSATGDYYGYSPTDTQYF.

The gene calls are TRBV7-2 and TRBJ1-1; 7 nucleotides line up with TRBD1. The CDR3 extends over 15 amino acids. V dropped 0 bases and J dropped 5; count of bases not matched to a gene: 6. The germline V gene has CDR1 SGHTA and CDR2 FQGNSA. The chain's CDR3 is CASSLANRGGTEAFF. The CDR3 nucleotides read TGTGCCAGCAGCTTAGCGAACAGGGGAGGGACTGAAGCTTTCTTT.

This rearrangement joins TRBV7-9 to TRBJ1-5, with a weak D call TRBD1 (6 bases). The V gene's germline CDR1 is SEHNR and CDR2 FQNEAQ (reference sequence). Trimming removed 5 bases at V and 0 bases at J, with 17 bases between. The CDR3 spans 17 residues. CDR3 DNA: TGTGCCAGCAGCCGCCAGCCTCACAGGGATAGCAATCAGCCCCAGCATTTT. It is translated as CASSRQPHRDSNQPQHF.

The chain uses TRBV7-2 and TRBJ2-5; tentative D call: TRBD2 (5 bases). Trimming took off 6 bases at V and 7 bases at J, with 18 bases between the two ends. The germline V gene has CDR1 SGHTA and CDR2 FQGNSA. The CDR3 spans 14 residues. The DNA of the CDR3 is TGTGCCAGCAGTCCTGGATCGCATGGAGGGACCCAGTACTTC. It translates to CASSPGSHGGTQYF.

The chain is built from TRBV19 and TRBJ2-7, with D unclear. The CDR3 has 13 residues. Germline V gene lookup returns CDR1 LNHDA and CDR2 SQIVND (reference sequence). V lost 3 bases and J lost 6, with 12 bases in between. CDR3 loop: CASSIQRLGEQYF. The DNA of the CDR3 is TGTGCCAGTAGTATCCAACGTCTCGGCGAGCAGTACTTC.

V gene TRBV27 combines with J gene TRBJ1-2, with D perhaps matching TRBD1 (6 bases). The length of the CDR3 is 12 residues. Germline CDR1 and CDR2: MNHEY and SMNVEV (reference sequence). Trimming shortened V by 2 bases and J by 6 bases, and 7 bases separated the two germline ends. In DNA form, the CDR3 reads TGTGCCAGCAGTTTAGCAGGGGATGGCTACACCTTC. Translation: CASSLAGDGYTF.

V gene TRBV5-1 combines with J gene TRBJ1-4; 7 positions match TRBD1. Germline V gives CDR1 SGHRS, CDR2 YFSETQ. V was pared by 0 bases and J by 8 bases, with 7 bases of the junction left unmatched. CDR3 size: 15 residues. In nucleotides, the CDR3 is TGCGCCAGCAGCTTGGGACACAGGGGTTGGGAAAAACTGTTTTTT. This codes for CASSLGHRGWEKLFF.

The chain carries TRBV28 and TRBJ1-5; D is unresolved. Germline CDR1 and CDR2: MDHEN and SYDVKM. The V gene lost 5 bases and the J gene lost 3 bases, with 5 bases spanning the gap. This CDR3 comprises 12 residues. Written as DNA, the CDR3 is TGTGCCAGCAGTCCCTACAATCAGCCCCAGCATTTT. Translating gives CASSPYNQPQHF.